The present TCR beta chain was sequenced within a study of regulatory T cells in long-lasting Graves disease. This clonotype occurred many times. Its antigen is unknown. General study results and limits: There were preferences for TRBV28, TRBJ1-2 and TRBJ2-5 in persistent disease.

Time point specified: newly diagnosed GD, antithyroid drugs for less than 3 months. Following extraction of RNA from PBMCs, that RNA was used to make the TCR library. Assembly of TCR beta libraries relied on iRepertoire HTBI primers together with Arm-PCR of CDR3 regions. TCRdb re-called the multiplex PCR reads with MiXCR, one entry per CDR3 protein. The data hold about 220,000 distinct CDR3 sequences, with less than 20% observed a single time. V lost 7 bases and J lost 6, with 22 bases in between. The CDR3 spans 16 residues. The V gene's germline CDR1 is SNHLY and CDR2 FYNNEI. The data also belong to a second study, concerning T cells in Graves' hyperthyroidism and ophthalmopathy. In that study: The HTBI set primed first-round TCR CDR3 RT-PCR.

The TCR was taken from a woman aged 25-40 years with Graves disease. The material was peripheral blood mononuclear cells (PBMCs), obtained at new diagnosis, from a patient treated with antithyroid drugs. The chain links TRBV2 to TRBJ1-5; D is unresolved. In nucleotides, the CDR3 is TGTGCCAGCACAAAGGAGCTGGACCGGCATTCTCAGCCCCAGCATTTT. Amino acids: CASTKELDRHSQPQHF.